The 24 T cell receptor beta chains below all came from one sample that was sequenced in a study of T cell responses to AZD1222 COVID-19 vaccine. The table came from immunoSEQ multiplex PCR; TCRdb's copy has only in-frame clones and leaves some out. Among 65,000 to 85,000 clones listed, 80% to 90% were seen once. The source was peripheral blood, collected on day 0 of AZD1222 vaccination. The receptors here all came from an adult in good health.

DNA of the CDR3: TGTGCCAGCAGCGTATCGGGGCTTGTGAACTATGGCTACACCTTC. It specifies CASSVSGLVNYGYTF. This chain connects TRBV9 to TRBJ1-2; D is perhaps TRBD1 (5 bases). The CDR3 covers 15 residues. V was pared by 1 base and J by 2 bases, with 12 bases between. CDR1 and CDR2 (germline): SGDLS, YYNGEE.

CDR3 loop: CASQRGFTGELFF. Here the CDR3 DNA reads TGTGCCAGTCAGAGGGGGTTCACCGGGGAGCTGTTTTTT. The V and J genes are TRBV9 and TRBJ2-2; D is possibly TRBD1 (6 bases). Trimming cost V 8 bases and J 4 bases, with 12 bases left between them. The length of the CDR3 is 13 residues. Germline V gene sequence: CDR1 SGDLS, CDR2 YYNGEE.

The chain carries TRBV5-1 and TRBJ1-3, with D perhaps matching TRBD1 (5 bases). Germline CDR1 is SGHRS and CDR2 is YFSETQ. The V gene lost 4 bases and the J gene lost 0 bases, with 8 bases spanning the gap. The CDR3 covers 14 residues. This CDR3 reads CASSPTDSGNTIYF. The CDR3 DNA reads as TGCGCCAGCAGCCCGACAGACTCTGGAAACACCATATATTTT.

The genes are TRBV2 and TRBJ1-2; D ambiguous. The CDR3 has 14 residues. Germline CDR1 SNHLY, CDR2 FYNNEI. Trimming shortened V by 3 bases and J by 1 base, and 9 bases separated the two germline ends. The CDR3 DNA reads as TGTGCCAGCAGTGACAACACGCGTAACTATGGCTACACCTTC. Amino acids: CASSDNTRNYGYTF.

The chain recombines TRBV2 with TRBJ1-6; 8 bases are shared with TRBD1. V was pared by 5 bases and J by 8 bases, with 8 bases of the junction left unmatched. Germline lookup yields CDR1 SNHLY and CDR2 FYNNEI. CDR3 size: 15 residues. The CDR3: CASSIQGVEDSPLHF. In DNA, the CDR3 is TGTGCCAGCAGTATACAGGGGGTAGAGGATTCACCCCTCCACTTT.

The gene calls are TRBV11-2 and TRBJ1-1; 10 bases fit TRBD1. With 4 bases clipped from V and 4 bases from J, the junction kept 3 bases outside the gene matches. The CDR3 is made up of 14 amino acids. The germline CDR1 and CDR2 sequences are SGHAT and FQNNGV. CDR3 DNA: TGTGCCAGCAGCTGGACAGGGGGGGTCACTGAAGCTTTCTTT. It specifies CASSWTGGVTEAFF.

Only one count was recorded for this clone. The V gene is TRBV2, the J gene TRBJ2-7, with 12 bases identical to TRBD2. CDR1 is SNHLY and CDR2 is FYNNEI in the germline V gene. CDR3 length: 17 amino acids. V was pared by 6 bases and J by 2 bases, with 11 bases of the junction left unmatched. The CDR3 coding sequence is TGTGCCAGCAGGGGGGACGGACTAGCGGGGAGGGCCTACGAGCAGTACTTC. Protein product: CASRGDGLAGRAYEQYF.

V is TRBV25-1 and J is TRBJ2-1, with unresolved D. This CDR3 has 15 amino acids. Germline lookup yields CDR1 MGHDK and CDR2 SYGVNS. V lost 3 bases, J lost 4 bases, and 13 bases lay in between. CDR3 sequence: CASSDTVDQYNEQFF. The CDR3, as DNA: TGTGCCAGCAGTGATACAGTCGACCAGTACAATGAGCAGTTCTTC. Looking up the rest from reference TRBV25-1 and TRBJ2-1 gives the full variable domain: EADIYQTPRYLVIGTGKKITLECSQTMGHDKMYWYQQDPGMELHLIHYSYGVNSTEKGDLSSESTVSRIRTEHFPLTLESARPSHTSQYLCASSDTVDQYNEQFFGPGTRLTVL.

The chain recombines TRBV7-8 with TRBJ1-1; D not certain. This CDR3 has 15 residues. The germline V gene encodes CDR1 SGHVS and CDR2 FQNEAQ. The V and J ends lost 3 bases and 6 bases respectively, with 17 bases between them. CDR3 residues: CASSFPGRLKSEAFF. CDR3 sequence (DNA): TGTGCCAGCAGCTTCCCTGGGCGTTTGAAGTCTGAAGCTTTCTTT.

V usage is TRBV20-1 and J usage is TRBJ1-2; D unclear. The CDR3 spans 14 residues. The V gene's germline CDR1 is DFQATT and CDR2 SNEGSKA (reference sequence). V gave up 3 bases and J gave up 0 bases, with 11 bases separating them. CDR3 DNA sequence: TGCAGTGCTAGTCCGAATGGGGCTAACTATGGCTACACCTTC. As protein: CSASPNGANYGYTF.

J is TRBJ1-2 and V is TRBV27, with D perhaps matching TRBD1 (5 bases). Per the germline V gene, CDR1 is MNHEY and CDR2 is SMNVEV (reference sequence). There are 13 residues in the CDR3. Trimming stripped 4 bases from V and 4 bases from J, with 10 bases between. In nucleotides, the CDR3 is TGTGCCAGCAGTTGGGGCAGAGCCTATGGCTACACCTTC. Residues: CASSWGRAYGYTF.

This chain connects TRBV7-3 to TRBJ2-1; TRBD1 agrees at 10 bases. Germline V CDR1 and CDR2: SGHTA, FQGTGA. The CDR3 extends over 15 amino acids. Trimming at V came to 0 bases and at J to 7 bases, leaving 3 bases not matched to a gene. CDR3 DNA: TGTGCCAGCAGCTTAACGGGACAGGGGCGGAATGAGCAGTTCTTC. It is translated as CASSLTGQGRNEQFF.

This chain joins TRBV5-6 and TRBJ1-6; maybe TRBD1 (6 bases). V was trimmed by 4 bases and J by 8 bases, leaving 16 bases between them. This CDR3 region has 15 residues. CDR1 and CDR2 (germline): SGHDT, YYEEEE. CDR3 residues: CASSPGGRAYSPLHF. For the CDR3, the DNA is TGTGCCAGCAGCCCCGGGGGCAGGGCGTATTCACCCCTCCACTTT.

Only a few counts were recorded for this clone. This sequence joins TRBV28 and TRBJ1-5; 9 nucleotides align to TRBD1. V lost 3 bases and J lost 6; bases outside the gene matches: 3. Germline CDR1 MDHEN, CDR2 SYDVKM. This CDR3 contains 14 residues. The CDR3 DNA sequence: TGTGCCAGCAGTTTGGGACAGGGAAGTCAGCCCCAGCATTTT. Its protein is CASSLGQGSQPQHF.

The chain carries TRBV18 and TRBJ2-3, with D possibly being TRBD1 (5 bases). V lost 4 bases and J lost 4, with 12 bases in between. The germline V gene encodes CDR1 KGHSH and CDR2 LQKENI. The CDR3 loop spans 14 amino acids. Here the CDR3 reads CASSRWGSADTQYF. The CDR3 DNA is TGTGCCAGCTCACGGTGGGGCTCCGCAGATACGCAGTATTTT. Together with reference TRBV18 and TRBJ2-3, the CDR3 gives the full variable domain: NAGVMQNPRHLVRRRGQEARLRCSPMKGHSHVYWYRQLPEEGLKFMVYLQKENIIDESGMPKERFSAEFPKEGPSILRIQQVVRGDSAAYFCASSRWGSADTQYFGPGTRLTVL.

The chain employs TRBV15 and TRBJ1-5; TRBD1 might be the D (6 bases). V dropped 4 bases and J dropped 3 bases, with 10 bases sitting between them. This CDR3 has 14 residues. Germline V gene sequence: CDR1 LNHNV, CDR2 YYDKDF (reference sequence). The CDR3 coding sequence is TGTGCCACCAGCAAGGGGGACTACAATCAGCCCCAGCATTTT. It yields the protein CATSKGDYNQPQHF.

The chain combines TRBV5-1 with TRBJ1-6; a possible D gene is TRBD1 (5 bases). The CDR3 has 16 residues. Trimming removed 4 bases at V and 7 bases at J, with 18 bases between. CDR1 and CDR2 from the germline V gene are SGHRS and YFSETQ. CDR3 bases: TGCGCCAGCAGCCCCGACGTAGTGAAGGGGAATTCACCCCTCCACTTT. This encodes CASSPDVVKGNSPLHF.

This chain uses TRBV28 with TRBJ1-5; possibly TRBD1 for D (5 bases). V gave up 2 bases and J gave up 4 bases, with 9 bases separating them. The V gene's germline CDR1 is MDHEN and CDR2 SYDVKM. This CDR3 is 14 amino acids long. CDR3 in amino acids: CASSLAGLNQPQHF. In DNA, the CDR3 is TGTGCCAGCAGTTTAGCAGGGTTGAATCAGCCCCAGCATTTT.

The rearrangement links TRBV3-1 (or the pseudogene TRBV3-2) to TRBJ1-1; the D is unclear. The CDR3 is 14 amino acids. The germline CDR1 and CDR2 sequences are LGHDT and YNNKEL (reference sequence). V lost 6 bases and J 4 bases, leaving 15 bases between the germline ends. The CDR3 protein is CASRSARVLTEAFF. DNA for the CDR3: TGTGCCAGCAGATCCGCGCGGGTGCTCACTGAAGCTTTCTTT.

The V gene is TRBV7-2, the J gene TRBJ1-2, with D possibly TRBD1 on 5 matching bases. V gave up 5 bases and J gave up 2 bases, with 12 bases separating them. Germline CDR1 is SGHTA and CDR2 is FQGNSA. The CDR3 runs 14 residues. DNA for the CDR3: TGTGCCAGCAGCGGGGAGGGACGGAACTATGGCTACACCTTC. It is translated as CASSGEGRNYGYTF.

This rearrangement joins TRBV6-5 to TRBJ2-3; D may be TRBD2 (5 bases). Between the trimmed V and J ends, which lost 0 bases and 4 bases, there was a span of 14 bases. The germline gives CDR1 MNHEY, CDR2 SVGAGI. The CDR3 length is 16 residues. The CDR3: CASSYSWAGPPDTQYF. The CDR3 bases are TGTGCCAGCAGTTACTCGTGGGCGGGCCCCCCAGATACGCAGTATTTT.

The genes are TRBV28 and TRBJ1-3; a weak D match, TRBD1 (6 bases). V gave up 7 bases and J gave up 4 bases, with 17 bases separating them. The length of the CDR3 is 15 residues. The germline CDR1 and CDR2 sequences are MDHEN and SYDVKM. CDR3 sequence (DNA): TGTGCCAGCACCGCCGGGGGGCTCGAGGGAAACACCATATATTTT. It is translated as CASTAGGLEGNTIYF.

The CDR3 DNA reads as TGCGCCAGCAGCTTAAATCTGGGGGAGACCCAGTACTTC. Encoded protein: CASSLNLGETQYF. The rearrangement joins TRBV5-1 to TRBJ2-5; D call uncertain. The germline CDR1 and CDR2 sequences are SGHRS and YFSETQ. Between the trimmed V and J ends, which lost 2 bases and 5 bases, there was a span of 10 bases. The CDR3 is 13 residues long.

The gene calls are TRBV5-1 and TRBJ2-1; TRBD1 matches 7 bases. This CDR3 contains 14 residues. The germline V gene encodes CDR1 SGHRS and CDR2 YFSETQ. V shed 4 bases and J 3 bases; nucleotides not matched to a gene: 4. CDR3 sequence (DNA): TGCGCCAGCAGCCCGGGACAGCGCTACAATGAGCAGTTCTTC. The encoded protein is CASSPGQRYNEQFF.